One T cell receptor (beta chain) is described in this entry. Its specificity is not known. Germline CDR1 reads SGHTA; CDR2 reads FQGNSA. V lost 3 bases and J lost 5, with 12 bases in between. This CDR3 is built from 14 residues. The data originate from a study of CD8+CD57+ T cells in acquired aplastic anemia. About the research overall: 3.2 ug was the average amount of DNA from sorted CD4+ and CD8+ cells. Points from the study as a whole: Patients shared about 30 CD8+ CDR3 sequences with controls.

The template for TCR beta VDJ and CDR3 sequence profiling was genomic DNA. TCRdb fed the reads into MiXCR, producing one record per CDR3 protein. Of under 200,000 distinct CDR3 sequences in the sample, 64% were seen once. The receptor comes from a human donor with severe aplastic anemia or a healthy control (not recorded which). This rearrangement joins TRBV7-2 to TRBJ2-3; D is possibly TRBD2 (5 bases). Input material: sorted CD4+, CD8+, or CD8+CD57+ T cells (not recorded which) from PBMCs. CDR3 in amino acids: CASSLGAAKDTQYF. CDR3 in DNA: TGTGCCAGCAGCTTGGGAGCAGCCAAAGATACGCAGTATTTT.